The 10 T cell receptor beta chains below all came from one sample that was sequenced in a study of T cell repertoires in aging, cancer and after chemotherapy. A mixed TRB-A/B primer pool amplified rearranged TRB by multiplex touch-down PCR. MiXCR was run by TCRdb on the multiplex PCR reads, yielding one entry per CDR3 protein. This sample has 10,000 or so distinct CDR3 sequences, with less than 30% found just once. TCR beta rearrangements were amplified from peripheral blood genomic DNA. Sequencing input: blood. Source of these receptors: a human donor in good health.

Concerning this clonotype itself: A much larger clone lies one base from this, so it may be a read error. The chain uses TRBV20-1 and TRBJ2-7; the match to TRBD1 covers 9 bases. The CDR3 contains 16 residues. CDR1 and CDR2 from the germline V gene are DFQATT and SNEGSKA (reference sequence). V was clipped by 1 base and J by 3 bases; unmatched bases: 10. The CDR3 DNA sequence: TGCAGTGCTAGAGTATTCGGGACAGGGAGCATCTACGAGCAGTACTTC. Translated, it gives CSARVFGTGSIYEQYF.

By share, this clonotype counts as medium-sized. The chain combines TRBV6-1 with TRBJ2-2; D remains unclear. V gave up 6 bases and J gave up 6 bases, with 5 bases separating them. There are 11 residues in the CDR3. Per germline, CDR1 MNHNS and CDR2 SASEGT. DNA of the CDR3: TGTGCCAGCAGAAGTGCCGGGGAGCTGTTTTTT. Translation gives CASRSAGELFF.

The genes are TRBV7-9 and TRBJ2-1, with TRBD2 identical over 7 bases. The CDR3 length is 13 residues. CDR1 and CDR2 (germline): SEHNR, FQNEAQ (reference sequence). The V gene end was trimmed by 5 bases and the J gene end by 5 bases; junction bases not matched to a gene: 3. CDR3 residues: CASSPRGDNEQFF. The CDR3, as DNA: TGTGCCAGCAGCCCTCGGGGGGACAATGAGCAGTTCTTC.

Concerning this clonotype itself: This may be a read error: a much more frequent sequence differs by one nucleotide. This chain connects TRBV7-9 to TRBJ1-2, with D possibly matching TRBD1 (6 bases). The V gene lost 3 bases and the J gene lost 3 bases, with 11 bases spanning the gap. The V gene's germline CDR1 is SEHNR and CDR2 FQNEAQ (reference sequence). The CDR3 runs 14 residues. The CDR3 spells CASSLDSGDYGYTF. The CDR3 bases are TGTGCCAGCAGCTTGGATTCAGGGGACTATGGCTACACCTTC.

The V gene is TRBV7-2, the J gene TRBJ2-3, with D unclear. In germline, CDR1 is SGHTA, CDR2 FQGNSA. The CDR3 covers 13 residues. Deletions cut 2 bases from V and 4 bases from J, with 7 bases between. DNA of the CDR3: TGTGCCAGCAGCTTATTTCCCGCAGATACGCAGTATTTT. Residues: CASSLFPADTQYF.

The sample holds a few counts of this clonotype. V gene TRBV12-3 or TRBV12-4 combines with J gene TRBJ2-3, with 11 bases identical to TRBD2. CDR3 length: 15 amino acids. The J segment lost 6 bases and the V segment lost 6 bases, leaving 8 bases of the junction unmatched. CDR3 in DNA: TGTGCCAGCAGGGAACTAGCGGGAGTCAGGGATACGCAGTATTTT. The encoded protein is CASRELAGVRDTQYF.

The rearrangement uses TRBV9 and TRBJ2-3; D is undetermined. Trimming pared 4 bases from V and 1 base from J, leaving 10 bases between. CDR3 length: 14 residues. Germline V lookup: CDR1 SGDLS, CDR2 YYNGEE. In DNA form, the CDR3 reads TGTGCCAGCAGCATTAGTGGCGGCACAGATACGCAGTATTTT. It yields the protein CASSISGGTDTQYF. The full variable domain, rest sourced from reference TRBV9 and TRBJ2-3, is DSGVTQTPKHLITATGQRVTLRCSPRSGDLSVYWYQQSLDQGLQFLIQYYNGEERAKGNILERFSAQQFPDLHSELNLSSLELGDSALYFCASSISGGTDTQYFGPGTRLTVL.

The chain carries TRBV10-3 and TRBJ1-4; TRBD1 agrees at 7 bases. CDR3 length equals 14 residues. Losses at the gene ends were 2 bases for V and 5 bases for J; bases not matched to a gene: 2. Per the germline V gene, CDR1 is ENHRY and CDR2 is SYGVKD. CDR3 protein: CAISEGRGNEKLFF. DNA for the CDR3: TGTGCCATCAGTGAGGGCAGGGGGAATGAAAAACTGTTTTTT.

This clonotype was counted between two and nine times. This sequence joins TRBV18 and TRBJ1-1; D remains ambiguous. V lost 2 bases, J lost 0 bases, and 13 bases lay in between. The CDR3 is 16 amino acids. CDR1 and CDR2 (germline): KGHSH, LQKENI. CDR3 bases: TGTGCCAGCTCACCAAGGGCAGGATATATGAACACTGAAGCTTTCTTT. As protein: CASSPRAGYMNTEAFF.

The V call is TRBV30, the J call TRBJ1-1; the D gene is possibly TRBD1 (5 bases). Germline assignment: CDR1 GTSNPN and CDR2 SVGIG (reference sequence). The ends were cut back, 5 bases at V and 2 bases at J, with 15 bases in the middle. There are 14 residues in the CDR3. CDR3 nucleotides: TGTGCCTGGGATTTTGGCGGGGGAAACACTGAAGCTTTCTTT. It translates to CAWDFGGGNTEAFF.